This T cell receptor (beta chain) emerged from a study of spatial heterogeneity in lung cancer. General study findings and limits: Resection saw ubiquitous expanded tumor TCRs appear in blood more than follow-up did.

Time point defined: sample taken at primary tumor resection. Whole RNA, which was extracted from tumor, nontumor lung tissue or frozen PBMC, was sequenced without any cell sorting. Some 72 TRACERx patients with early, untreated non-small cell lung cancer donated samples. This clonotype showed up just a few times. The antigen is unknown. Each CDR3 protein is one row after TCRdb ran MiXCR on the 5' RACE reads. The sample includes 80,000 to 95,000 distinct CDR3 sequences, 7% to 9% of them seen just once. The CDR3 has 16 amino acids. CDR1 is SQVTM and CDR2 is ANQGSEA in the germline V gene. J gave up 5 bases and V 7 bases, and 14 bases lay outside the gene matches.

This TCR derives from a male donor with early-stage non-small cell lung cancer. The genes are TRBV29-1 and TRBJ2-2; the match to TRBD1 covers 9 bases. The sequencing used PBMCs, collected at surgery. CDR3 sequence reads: CSAALGQGRGTGELFF. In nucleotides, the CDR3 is TGCAGCGCTGCCCTCGGACAGGGGAGAGGTACCGGGGAGCTGTTTTTT.